This entry is about one TCR beta chain. These data are taken from a study of T cell responses to AZD1222 COVID-19 vaccine. Libraries were prepared by immunoSEQ multiplex PCR; TCRdb keeps only in-frame clonotypes and omits some of them. The top ten clones hold about 5.9% of a sample with approximately 150,000 clones, 90% of them seen once. Germline V gives CDR1 MNHEY, CDR2 SMNVEV (reference sequence). The ends were cut back, 6 bases at V and 9 bases at J, with 18 bases in the middle. The CDR3 is made up of 13 amino acids. The chain employs TRBV27 and TRBJ2-7; D is possibly TRBD1 or TRBD2 (5 bases each). The receptor was derived from an adult who received the AZD1222 COVID-19 vaccine. This specimen was peripheral blood, taken 28 days after the second AZD1222 dose. The CDR3: CASSRDHRIGQYF. The CDR3 DNA sequence: TGTGCCAGCAGCCGGGACCACCGGATCGGGCAGTACTTC.